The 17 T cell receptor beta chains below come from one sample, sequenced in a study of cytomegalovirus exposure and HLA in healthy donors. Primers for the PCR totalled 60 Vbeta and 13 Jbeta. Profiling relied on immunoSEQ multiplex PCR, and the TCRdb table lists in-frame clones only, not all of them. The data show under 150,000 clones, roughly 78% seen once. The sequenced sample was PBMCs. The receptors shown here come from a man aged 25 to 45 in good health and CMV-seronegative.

CDR3 DNA sequence: TGTGCCAGCAGCCAAGGTGATAGCTCCTACGAGCAGTACTTC. Translating gives CASSQGDSSYEQYF. The chain combines TRBV4-2 with TRBJ2-7, with unresolved D. This CDR3 is 14 amino acids long. In germline, CDR1 is LGHNA, CDR2 YNFKEQ. V was cut by 1 base and J by 0 bases, with 7 bases left in between.

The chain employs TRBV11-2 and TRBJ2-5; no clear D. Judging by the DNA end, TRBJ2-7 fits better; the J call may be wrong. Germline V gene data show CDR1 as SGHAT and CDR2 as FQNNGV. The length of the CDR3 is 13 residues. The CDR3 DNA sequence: TGTGCCAGCAGCTTAGATCGCCCCTACGAGCAGTACTTC. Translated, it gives CASSLDRPYEQYF.

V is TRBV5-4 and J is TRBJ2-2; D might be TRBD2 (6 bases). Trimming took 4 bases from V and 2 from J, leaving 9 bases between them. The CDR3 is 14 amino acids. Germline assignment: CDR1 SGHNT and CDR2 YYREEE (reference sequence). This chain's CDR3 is CASSDGLNTGELFF. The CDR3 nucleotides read TGTGCCAGCAGCGATGGACTAAACACCGGGGAGCTGTTTTTT.

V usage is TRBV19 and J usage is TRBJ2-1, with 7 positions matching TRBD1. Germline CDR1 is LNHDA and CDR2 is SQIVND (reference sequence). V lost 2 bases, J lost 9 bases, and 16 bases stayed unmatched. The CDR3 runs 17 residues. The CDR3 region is CASSITVGTVEGAEQFF. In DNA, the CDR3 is TGTGCCAGTAGTATAACGGTAGGAACGGTCGAGGGGGCTGAGCAGTTCTTC.

Here the CDR3 reads CASSLVDIRYRGDGELFF. CDR3 DNA: TGTGCCAGCAGCCTCGTAGATATACGTTACAGGGGTGACGGGGAGCTGTTTTTT. The chain uses TRBV14 and TRBJ2-2; TRBD1 agrees at 7 bases. V shed 4 bases and J 7 bases; nucleotides not matched to a gene: 18. This CDR3 region has 18 residues. Germline CDR1 reads SGHDN; CDR2 reads FVKESK.

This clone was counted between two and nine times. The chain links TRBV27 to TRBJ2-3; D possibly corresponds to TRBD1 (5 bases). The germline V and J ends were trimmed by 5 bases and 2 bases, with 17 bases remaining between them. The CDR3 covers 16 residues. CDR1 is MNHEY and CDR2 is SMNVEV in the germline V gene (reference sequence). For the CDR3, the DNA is TGTGCCAGCAGTCCTGGACATTATCTACCCACAGATACGCAGTATTTT. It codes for CASSPGHYLPTDTQYF.

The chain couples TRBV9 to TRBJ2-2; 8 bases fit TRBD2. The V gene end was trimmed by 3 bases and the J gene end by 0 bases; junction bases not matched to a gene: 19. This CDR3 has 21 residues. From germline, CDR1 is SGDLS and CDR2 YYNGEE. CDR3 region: CASSANPFSGVSVSNTGELFF. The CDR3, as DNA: TGTGCCAGCAGCGCTAACCCCTTTAGCGGGGTCAGCGTCTCGAACACCGGGGAGCTGTTTTTT.

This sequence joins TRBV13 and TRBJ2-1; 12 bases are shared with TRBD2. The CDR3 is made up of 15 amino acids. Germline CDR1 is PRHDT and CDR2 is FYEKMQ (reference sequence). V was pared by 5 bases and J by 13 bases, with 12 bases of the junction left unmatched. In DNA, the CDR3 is TGTGCCAGCAGCCCCGGGACTAGCGGGCCCAAAGGACAGTTCTTC. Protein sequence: CASSPGTSGPKGQFF.

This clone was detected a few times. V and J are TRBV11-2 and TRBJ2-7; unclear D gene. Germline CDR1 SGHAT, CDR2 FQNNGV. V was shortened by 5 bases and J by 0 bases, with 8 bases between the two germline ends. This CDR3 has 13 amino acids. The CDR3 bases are TGTGCCAGCAGCCCTCGGAGCTCCTACGAGCAGTACTTC. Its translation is CASSPRSSYEQYF.

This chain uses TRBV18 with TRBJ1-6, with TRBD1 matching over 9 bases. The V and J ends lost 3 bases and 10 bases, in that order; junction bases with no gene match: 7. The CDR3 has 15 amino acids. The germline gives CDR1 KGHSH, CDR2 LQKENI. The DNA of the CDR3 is TGTGCCAGCTCACCCCGGGACAGGGCGGGCTCACCCCTCCACTTT. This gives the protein CASSPRDRAGSPLHF.

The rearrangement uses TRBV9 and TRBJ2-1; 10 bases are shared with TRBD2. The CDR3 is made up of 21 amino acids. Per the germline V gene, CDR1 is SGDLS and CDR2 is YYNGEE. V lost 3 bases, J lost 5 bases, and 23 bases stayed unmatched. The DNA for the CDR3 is TGTGCCAGCAGCGCCCCACGAGACCCTAGCGGGAGACGGTTTATCGACAATGAGCAGTTCTTC. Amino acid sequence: CASSAPRDPSGRRFIDNEQFF.

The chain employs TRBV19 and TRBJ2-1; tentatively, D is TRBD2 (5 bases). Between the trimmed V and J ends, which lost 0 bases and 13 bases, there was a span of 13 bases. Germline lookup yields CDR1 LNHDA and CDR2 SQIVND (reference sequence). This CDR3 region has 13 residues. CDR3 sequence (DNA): TGTGCCAGTAGTATAGACGGGGAAAGTATACAGTTCTTC. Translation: CASSIDGESIQFF.

DNA of the CDR3: TGCGCCAGCAGCCTTGGACACAGCTCCTACGAGCAGTACTTC. Translating gives CASSLGHSSYEQYF. The J gene is TRBJ2-7, the V gene TRBV4-1; D is possibly TRBD1 (5 bases). The V and J ends lost 4 bases and 0 bases respectively, with 10 bases between them. In germline, CDR1 is MGHRA, CDR2 YSYEKL. The CDR3 is 14 amino acids.

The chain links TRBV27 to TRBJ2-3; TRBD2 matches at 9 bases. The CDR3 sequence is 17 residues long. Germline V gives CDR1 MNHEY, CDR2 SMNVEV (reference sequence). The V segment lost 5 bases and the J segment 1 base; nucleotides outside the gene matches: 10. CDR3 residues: CASSNTIAGAGTDTQYF. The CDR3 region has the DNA TGTGCCAGCAGTAATACAATAGCGGGAGCCGGCACAGATACGCAGTATTTT.

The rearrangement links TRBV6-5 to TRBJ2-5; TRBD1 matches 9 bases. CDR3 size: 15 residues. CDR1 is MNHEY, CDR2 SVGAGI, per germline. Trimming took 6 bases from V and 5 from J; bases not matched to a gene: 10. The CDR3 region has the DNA TGTGCCAGCAGCAAGGGACAGGGTCAATGGGAGACCCAGTACTTC. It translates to CASSKGQGQWETQYF.

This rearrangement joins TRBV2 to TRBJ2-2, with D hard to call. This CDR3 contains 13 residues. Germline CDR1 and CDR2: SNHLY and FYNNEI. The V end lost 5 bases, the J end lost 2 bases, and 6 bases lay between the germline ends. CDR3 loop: CASSSTNTGELFF. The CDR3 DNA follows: TGTGCCAGCAGTTCGACTAACACCGGGGAGCTGTTTTTT.

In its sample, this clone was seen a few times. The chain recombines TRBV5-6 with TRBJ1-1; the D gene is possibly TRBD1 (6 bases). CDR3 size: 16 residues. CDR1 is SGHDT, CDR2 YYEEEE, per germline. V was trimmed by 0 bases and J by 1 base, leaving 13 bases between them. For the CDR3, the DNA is TGTGCCAGCAGCTTGGTTTCCCGGACAGCGAACACTGAAGCTTTCTTT. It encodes CASSLVSRTANTEAFF. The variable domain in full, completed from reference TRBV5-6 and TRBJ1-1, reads DAGVTQSPTHLIKTRGQQVTLRCSPKSGHDTVSWYQQALGQGPQFIFQYYEEEERQRGNFPDRFSGHQFPNYSSELNVNALLLGDSALYLCASSLVSRTANTEAFFGQGTRLTVV.